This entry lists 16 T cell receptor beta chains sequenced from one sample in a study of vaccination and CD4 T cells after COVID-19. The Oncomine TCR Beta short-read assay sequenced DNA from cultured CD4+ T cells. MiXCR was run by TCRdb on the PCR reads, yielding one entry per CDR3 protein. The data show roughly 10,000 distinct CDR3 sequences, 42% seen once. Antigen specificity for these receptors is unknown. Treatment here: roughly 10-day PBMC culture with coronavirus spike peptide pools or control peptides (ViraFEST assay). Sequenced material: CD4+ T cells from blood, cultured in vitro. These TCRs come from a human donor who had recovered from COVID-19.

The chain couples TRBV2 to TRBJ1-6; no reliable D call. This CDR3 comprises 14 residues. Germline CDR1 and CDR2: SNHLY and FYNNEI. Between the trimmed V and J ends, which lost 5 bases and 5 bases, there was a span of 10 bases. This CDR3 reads CASSWQGNNSPLHF. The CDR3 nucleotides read TGTGCCAGCAGTTGGCAAGGGAATAATTCACCCCTCCACTTT.

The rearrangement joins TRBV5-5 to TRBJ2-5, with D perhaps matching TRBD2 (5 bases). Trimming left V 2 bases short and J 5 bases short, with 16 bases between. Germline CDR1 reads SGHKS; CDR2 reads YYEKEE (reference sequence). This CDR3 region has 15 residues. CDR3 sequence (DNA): TGTGCCAGCAGCTTCCAAGGCCGGACTGGGGAGACCCAGTACTTC. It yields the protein CASSFQGRTGETQYF.

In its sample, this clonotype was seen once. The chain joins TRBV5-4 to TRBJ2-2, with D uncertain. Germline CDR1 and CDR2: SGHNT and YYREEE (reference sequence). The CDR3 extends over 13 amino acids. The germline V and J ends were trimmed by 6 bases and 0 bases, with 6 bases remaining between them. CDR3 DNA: TGTGCCAGCATAAGTCCGAACACCGGGGAGCTGTTTTTT. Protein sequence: CASISPNTGELFF.

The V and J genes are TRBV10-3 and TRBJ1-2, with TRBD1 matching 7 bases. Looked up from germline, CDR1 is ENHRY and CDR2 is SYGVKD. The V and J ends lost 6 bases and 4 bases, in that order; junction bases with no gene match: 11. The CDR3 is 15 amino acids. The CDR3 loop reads CAISDPTGSTYGYTF. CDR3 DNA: TGTGCCATCAGCGACCCGACAGGGAGTACCTATGGCTACACCTTC.

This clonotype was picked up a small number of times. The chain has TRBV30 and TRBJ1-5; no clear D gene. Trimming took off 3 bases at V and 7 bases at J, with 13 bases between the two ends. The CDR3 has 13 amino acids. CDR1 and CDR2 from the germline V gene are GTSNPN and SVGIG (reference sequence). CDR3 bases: TGTGCCTGGAGAGGAGGGCTGGGACAGCCCCAGCATTTT. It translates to CAWRGGLGQPQHF.

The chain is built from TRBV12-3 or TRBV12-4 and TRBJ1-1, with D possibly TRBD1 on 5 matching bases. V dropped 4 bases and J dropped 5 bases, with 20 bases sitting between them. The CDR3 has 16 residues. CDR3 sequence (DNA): TGTGCCAGCAGTTCAAATGGCAGGGCCTTGGGTACTGAAGCTTTCTTT. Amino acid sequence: CASSSNGRALGTEAFF.

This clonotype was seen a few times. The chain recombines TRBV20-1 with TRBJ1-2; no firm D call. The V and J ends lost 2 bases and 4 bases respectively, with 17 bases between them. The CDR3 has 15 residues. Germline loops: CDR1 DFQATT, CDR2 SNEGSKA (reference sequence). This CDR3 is CSARTSRGPGYGYTF. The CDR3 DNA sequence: TGCAGTGCTAGAACTAGTAGAGGGCCCGGCTATGGCTACACCTTC.

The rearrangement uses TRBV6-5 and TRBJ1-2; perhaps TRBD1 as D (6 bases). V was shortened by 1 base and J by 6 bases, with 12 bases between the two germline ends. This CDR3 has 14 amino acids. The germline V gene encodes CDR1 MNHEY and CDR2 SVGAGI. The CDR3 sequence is CASSYLGTRHGYTF. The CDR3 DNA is TGTGCCAGCAGTTACTTGGGGACACGGCATGGCTACACCTTC.

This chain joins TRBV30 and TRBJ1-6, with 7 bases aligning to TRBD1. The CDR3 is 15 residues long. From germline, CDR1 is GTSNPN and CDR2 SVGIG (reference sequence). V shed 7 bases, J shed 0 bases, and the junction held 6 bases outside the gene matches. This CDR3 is CAFKTGSSYNSPLHF. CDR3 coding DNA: TGTGCCTTCAAGACAGGGAGCTCCTATAATTCACCCCTCCACTTT.

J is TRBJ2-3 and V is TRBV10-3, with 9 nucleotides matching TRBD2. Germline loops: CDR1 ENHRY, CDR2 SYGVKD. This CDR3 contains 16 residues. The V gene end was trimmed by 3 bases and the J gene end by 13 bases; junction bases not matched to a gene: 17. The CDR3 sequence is CAISDRLAGAEIRKYF. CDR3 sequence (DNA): TGTGCCATCAGTGATAGGTTAGCGGGGGCCGAGATACGCAAGTATTTT.

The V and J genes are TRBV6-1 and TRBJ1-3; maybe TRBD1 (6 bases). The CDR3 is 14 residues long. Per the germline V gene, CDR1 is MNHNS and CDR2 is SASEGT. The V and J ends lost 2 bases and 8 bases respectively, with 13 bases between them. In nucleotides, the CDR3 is TGTGCCAGCAGTGAACGCAGGGGAGGAGACACCATATATTTT. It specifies CASSERRGGDTIYF.

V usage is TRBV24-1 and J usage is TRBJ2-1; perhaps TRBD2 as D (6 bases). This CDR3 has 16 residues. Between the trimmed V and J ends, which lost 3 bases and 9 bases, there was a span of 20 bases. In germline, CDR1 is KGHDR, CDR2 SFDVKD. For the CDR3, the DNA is TGTGCCACCAGTGATCCCTCGGGCAAGGGAGGTGGTGAGCAGTTCTTC. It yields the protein CATSDPSGKGGGEQFF.

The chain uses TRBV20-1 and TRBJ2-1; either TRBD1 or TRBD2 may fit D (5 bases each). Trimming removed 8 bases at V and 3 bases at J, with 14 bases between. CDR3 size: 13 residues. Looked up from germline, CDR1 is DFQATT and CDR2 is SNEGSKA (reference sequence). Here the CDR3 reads CSSQGAGYNEQFF. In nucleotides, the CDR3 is TGCAGTTCCCAAGGGGCGGGCTACAATGAGCAGTTCTTC.

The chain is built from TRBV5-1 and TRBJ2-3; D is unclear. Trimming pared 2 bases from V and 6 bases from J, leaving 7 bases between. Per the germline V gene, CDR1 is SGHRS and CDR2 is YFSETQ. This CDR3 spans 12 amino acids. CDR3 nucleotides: TGCGCCAGCAGCTTTAATGGGGATACGCAGTATTTT. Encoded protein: CASSFNGDTQYF.

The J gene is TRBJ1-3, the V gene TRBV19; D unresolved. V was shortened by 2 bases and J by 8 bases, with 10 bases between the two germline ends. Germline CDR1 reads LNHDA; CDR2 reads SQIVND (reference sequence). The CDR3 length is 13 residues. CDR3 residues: CASSILGRDTIYF. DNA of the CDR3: TGTGCCAGTAGTATACTGGGAAGAGACACCATATATTTT.

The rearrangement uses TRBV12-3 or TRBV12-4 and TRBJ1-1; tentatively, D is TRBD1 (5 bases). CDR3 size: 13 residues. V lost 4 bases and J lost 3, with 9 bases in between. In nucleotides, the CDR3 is TGTGCCAGCAGTTACTCGGGGGACACTGAAGCTTTCTTT. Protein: CASSYSGDTEAFF.